The subject of this entry is one T cell receptor beta chain. What it binds is not known. The germline V gene encodes CDR1 SGDLS and CDR2 YYNGEE. The CDR3 runs 14 residues. V was clipped by 2 bases and J by 9 bases; unmatched bases: 8. Deep-level settings were used for running the assay. Clones were read by immunoSEQ multiplex PCR, and TCRdb kept only the in-frame ones, dropping some. This table holds a few million clones, 93% found once. The data were taken from a study of shared clonotypes between healthy human individuals. Overall study results and limits: The study found roughly 5% of naive CD4 clonotypes shared across several donors. Naive subsets generally exceeded memory subsets in estimated richness. Rarefaction revealed incomplete sorted-subset sequencing despite large depth.

The rearrangement links TRBV9 to TRBJ2-1; 7 bases fit TRBD2. The source is a man between 18 and 35 years old in good health. Some clones in this sample may be carry-over from other donors' samples. The sequenced sample was naive CD4+ T cells from PBMCs. Subset reported: CD45RA+ positively selected. Written as DNA, the CDR3 is TGTGCCAGCAGCGTTGTGGGAGGGCCCGGTGAGCAGTTCTTC. Translation gives CASSVVGGPGEQFF.